This T cell receptor beta chain came from a study of blood T cells in healthy people across ages. Whole-study results and caveats: A strong correlation was seen between TCR beta diversity and naive T cell percentage.

Through a sample-barcoded 5' primer and a J-beta primer mix, a second PCR was run for roughly 7 to 12 cycles. TCRdb recomputed calls from the 5' RACE reads with MiXCR, one row per CDR3 protein. The top ten clones hold 9.4% of a sample with more than 600,000 distinct CDR3 sequences, around a quarter of them seen once. The CDR3 runs to 18 residues. Germline V gene data show CDR1 as MGHRA and CDR2 as YSYEKL. J gave up 9 bases and V 0 bases, and 14 bases lay outside the gene matches. This clonotype occurred a few times. The antigen is unknown. The sample was also linked to a second study, of T cells of mothers and their children. According to that study: Reads recorded for TCR beta CDR3 numbered over 10 million per mother and approximately 2.9 million per child. Unrelated mother-child pairs always had slightly, but never significantly, lower normalized overlap than related pairs. No clones detected were persistent microchimeric T cell clones.

The sequence came from a boy aged 5-17 years in good health. Specimen: blood. The chain uses TRBV4-1 and TRBJ2-1, with 10 bases matching TRBD2. CDR3: CASSQDVAGGTRRGEQFF. In DNA form, the CDR3 reads TGCGCCAGCAGCCAAGACGTAGCGGGGGGTACCCGTCGCGGTGAGCAGTTCTTC.